The source of this TCR beta chain is a study of identical twins. Findings of the study overall: The degree of excess twin sharing was weaker in beta out-of-frame sequences. Out-of-frame alpha sequences shared by twins were enriched for low generation probability. Conclusions leaned on cross-sectional statistical analysis and did not track the same donors over time.

The V and J ends lost 6 bases and 1 base respectively, with 13 bases between them. This CDR3 is 14 amino acids long. Germline V gene lookup returns CDR1 MNHEY and CDR2 SVGAGI. The authors used template switching to add a universal primer site and gave cDNA unique molecular identifiers. TCRdb ran MiXCR on the 5' RACE reads and lists one entry per CDR3 protein. Seen here are approximately 530,000 distinct CDR3 sequences, under 25% observed once, and the top ten hold 0.4% to 0.6%. This clonotype was counted only a few times. Its antigen is as yet unknown. A further study also used this sample, focusing on yellow fever vaccine responses in identical twins.

The V gene is TRBV6-5, the J gene TRBJ2-7; tentative D call: TRBD2 (6 bases). The receptor was derived from a woman aged 18-35 years in good health. Specimen: CD4+ T cells sorted from blood. CDR3 nucleotides: TGTGCCAGCAGCTACCGGAGGGCGTCCTACGAGCAGTACTTC. This codes for CASSYRRASYEQYF.